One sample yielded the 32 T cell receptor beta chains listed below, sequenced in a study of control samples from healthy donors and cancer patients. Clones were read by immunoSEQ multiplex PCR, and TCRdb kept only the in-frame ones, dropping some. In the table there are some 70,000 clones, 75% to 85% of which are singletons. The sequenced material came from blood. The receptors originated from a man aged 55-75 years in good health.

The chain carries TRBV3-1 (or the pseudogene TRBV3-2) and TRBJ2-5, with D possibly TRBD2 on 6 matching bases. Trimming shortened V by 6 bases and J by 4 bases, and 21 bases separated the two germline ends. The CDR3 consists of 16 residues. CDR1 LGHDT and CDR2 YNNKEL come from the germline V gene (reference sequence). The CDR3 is CASSTSLGGVGETQYF. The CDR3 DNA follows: TGTGCCAGCAGTACTTCCCTCGGCGGGGTGGGAGAGACCCAGTACTTC.

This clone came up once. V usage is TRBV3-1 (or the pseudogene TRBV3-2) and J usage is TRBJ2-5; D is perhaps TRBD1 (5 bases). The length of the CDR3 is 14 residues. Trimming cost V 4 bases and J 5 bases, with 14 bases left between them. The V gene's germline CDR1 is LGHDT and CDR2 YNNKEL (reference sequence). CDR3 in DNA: TGTGCCAGCAGCCGTACAGGATCTCGGGAGACCCAGTACTTC. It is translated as CASSRTGSRETQYF.

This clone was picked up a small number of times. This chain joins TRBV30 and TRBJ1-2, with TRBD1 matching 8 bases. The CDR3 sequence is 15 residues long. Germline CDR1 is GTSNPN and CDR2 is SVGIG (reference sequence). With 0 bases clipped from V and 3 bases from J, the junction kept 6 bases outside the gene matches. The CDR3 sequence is CAWSVRGPVDYGYTF. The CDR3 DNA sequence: TGTGCCTGGAGTGTCAGGGGGCCGGTTGACTATGGCTACACCTTC.

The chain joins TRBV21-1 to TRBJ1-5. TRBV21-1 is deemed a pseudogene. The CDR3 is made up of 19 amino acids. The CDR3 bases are TGTGCCAGCAGCTCCACGGCACCTTCCGGGCCCTATAGCAATCAGCCCCAGCATTTT. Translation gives CASSSTAPSGPYSNQPQHF.

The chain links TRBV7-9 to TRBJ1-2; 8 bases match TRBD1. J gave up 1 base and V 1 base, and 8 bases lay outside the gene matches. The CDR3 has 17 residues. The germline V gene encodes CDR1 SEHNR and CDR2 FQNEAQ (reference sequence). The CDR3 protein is CASSLGTGSPFNYGYTF. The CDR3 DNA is TGTGCCAGCAGCTTAGGGACAGGGAGCCCTTTTAACTATGGCTACACCTTC.

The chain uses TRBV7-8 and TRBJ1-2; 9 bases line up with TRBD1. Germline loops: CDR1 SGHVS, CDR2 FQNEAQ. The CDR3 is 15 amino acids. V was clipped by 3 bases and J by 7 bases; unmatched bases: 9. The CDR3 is CASSFGDRVFAGYTF. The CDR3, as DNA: TGTGCCAGCAGCTTTGGGGACAGGGTTTTCGCTGGCTACACCTTC.

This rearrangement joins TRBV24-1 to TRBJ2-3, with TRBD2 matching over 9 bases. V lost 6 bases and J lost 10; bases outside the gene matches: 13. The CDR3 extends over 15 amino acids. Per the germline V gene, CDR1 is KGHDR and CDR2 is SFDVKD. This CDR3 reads CATSTGSGRSLAQYF. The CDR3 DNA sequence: TGTGCCACCAGTACAGGTAGCGGGAGATCCCTTGCGCAGTATTTT.

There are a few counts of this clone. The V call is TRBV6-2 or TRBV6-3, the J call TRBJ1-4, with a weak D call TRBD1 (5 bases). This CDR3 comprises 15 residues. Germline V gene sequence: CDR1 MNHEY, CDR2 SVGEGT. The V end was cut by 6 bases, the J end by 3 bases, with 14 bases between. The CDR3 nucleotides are TGTGCCAGCAGCTCCGGACGAGGGGCTAATGAAAAACTGTTTTTT. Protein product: CASSSGRGANEKLFF.

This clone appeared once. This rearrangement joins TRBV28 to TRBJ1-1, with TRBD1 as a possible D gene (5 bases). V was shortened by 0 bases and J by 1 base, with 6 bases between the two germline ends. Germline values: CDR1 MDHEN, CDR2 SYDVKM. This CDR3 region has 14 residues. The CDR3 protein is CASSLWTENTEAFF. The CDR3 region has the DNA TGTGCCAGCAGTTTATGGACAGAGAACACTGAAGCTTTCTTT.

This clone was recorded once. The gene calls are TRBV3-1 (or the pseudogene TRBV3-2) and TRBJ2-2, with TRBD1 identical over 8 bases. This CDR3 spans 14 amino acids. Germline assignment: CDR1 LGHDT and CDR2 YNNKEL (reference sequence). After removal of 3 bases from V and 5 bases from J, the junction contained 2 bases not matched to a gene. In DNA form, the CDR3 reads TGTGCCAGCAGCCAGAGGACAGGGACCGGGGAGCTGTTTTTT. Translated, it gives CASSQRTGTGELFF.

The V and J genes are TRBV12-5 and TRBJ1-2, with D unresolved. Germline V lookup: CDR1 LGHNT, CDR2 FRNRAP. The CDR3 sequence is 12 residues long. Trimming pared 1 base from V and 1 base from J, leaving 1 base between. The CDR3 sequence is CASGLGNYGYTF. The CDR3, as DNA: TGTGCTAGTGGTTTGGGTAACTATGGCTACACCTTC.

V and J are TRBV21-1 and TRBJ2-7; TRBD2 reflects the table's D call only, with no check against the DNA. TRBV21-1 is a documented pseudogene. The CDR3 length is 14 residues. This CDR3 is CASPNRVEGREQYF. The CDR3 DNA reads TGTGCCAGCCCTAATAGGGTGGAGGGGCGAGAGCAGTACTTC.

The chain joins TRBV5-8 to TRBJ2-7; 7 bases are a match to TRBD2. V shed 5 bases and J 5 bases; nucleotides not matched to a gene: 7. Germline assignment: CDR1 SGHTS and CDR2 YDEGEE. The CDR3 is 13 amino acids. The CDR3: CASRTWGGNEQYF. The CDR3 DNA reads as TGTGCCAGCAGGACTTGGGGGGGAAACGAGCAGTACTTC.

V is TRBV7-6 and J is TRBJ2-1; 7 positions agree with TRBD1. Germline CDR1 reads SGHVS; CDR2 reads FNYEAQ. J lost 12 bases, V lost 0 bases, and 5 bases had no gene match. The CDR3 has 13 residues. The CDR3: CASSLAGQSGQFF. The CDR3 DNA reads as TGTGCCAGCAGCTTAGCGGGACAGTCTGGGCAGTTCTTC.

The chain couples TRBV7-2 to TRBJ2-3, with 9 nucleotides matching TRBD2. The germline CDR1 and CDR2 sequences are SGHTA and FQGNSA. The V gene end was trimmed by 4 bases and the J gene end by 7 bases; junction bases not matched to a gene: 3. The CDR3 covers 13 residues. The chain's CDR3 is CASSSGLANTQYF. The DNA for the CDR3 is TGTGCCAGCAGCTCGGGACTAGCAAATACGCAGTATTTT.

The CDR3, as DNA: TGTGCCAGCAGTGAATATCGAGCAGCAGCTGAAGCTTTCTTT. It is translated as CASSEYRAAAEAFF. The J gene is TRBJ1-1, the V gene TRBV25-1; no firm D call. CDR1 is MGHDK, CDR2 SYGVNS, per germline. This CDR3 has 14 residues. V was shortened by 0 bases and J by 6 bases, with 11 bases between the two germline ends.

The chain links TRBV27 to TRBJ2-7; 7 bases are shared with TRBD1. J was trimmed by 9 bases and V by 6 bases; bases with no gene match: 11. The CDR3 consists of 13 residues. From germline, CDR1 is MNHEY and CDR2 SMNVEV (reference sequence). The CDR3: CASSLRQGLAQYF. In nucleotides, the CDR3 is TGTGCCAGCAGCCTCCGACAGGGTCTCGCGCAGTACTTC.

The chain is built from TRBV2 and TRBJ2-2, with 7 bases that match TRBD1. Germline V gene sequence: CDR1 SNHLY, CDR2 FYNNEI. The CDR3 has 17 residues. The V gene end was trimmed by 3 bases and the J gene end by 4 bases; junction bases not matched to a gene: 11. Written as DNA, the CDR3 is TGTGCCAGCAGTGAGAAGAGGGCAGGGGGAGCCACCGGGGAGCTGTTTTTT. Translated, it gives CASSEKRAGGATGELFF. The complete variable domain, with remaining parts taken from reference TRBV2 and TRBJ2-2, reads EPEVTQTPSHQVTQMGQEVILRCVPISNHLYFYWYRQILGQKVEFLVSFYNNEISEKSEIFDDQFSVERPDGSNFTLKIRSTKLEDSAMYFCASSEKRAGGATGELFFGEGSRLTVL.

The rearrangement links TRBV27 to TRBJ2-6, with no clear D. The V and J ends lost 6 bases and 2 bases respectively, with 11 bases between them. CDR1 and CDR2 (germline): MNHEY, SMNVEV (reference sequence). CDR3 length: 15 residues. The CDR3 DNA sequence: TGTGCCAGCAGGTCACGGTTGCCTGGGGCCAACGTCCTGACTTTC. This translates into CASRSRLPGANVLTF.

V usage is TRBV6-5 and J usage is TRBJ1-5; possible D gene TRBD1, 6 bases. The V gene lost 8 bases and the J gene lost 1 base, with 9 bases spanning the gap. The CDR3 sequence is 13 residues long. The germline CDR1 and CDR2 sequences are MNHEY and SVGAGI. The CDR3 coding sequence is TGTGCCAGCCAGGGGTCGAGCAATCAGCCCCAGCATTTT. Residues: CASQGSSNQPQHF.

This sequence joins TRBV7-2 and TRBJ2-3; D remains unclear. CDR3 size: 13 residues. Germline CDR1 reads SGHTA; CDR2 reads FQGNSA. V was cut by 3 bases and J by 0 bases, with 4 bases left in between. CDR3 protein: CASSFQSTDTQYF. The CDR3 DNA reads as TGTGCCAGCAGCTTTCAGAGCACAGATACGCAGTATTTT.

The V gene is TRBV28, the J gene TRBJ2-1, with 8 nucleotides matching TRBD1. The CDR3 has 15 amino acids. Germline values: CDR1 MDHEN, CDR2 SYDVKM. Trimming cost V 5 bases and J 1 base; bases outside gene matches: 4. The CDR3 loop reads CASSKDRGSYNEQFF. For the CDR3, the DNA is TGTGCCAGCAGTAAAGACAGGGGTTCCTACAATGAGCAGTTCTTC.

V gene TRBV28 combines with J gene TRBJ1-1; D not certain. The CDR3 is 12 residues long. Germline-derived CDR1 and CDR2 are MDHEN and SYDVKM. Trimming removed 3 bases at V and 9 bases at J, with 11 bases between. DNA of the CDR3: TGTGCCAGCAGTTTTTCGGGAAGTAAAGCTTTCTTT. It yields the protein CASSFSGSKAFF.

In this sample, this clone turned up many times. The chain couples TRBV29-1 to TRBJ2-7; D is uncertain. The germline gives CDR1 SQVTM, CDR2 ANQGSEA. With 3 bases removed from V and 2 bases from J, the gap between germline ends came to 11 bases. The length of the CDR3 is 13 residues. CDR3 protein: CSVEKLNTYEQYF. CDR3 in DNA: TGCAGCGTTGAGAAGCTAAACACCTACGAGCAGTACTTC.

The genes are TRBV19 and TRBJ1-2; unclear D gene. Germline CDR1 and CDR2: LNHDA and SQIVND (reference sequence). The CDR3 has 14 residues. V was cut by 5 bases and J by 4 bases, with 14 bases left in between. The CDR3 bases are TGTGCCAGTAGTGGAGCCCTCAGCGGCTATGGCTACACCTTC. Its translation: CASSGALSGYGYTF.

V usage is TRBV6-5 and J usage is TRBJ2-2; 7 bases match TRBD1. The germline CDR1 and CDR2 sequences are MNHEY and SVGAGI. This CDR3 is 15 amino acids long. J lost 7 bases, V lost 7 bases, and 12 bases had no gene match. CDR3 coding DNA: TGTGCCAGCACCAACAGGGGCAGGGGAAACGGGGAGCTGTTTTTT. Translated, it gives CASTNRGRGNGELFF.

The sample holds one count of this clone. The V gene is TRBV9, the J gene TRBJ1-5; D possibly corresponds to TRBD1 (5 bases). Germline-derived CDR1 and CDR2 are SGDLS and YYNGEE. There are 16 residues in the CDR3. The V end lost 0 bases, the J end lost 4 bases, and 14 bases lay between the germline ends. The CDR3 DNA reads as TGTGCCAGCAGCGTAGGACCCGGGGGTGGGAATCAGCCCCAGCATTTT. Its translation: CASSVGPGGGNQPQHF.

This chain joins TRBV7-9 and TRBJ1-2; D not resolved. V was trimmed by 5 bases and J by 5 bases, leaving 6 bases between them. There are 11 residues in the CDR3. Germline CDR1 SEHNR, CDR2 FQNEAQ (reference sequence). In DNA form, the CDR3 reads TGTGCCAGCAGCGCCTTGTATGGCTACACCTTC. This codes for CASSALYGYTF.

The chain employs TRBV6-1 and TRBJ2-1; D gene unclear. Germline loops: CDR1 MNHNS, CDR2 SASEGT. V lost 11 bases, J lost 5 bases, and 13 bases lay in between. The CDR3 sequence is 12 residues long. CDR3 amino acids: CAFCPRHNEQFF. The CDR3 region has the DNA TGTGCCTTTTGCCCGCGGCACAATGAGCAGTTCTTC.

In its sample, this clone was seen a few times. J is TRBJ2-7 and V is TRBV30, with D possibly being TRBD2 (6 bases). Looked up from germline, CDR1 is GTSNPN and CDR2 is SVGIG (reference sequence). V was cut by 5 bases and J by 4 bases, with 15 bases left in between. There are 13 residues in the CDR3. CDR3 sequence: CAWAKGGNYEQYF. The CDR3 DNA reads TGTGCCTGGGCCAAGGGCGGGAATTACGAGCAGTACTTC.

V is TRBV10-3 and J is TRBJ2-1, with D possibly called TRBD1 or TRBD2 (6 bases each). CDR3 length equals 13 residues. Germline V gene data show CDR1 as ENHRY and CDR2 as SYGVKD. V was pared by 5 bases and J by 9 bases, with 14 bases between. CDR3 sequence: CAISHPGGGEQFF. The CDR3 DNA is TGTGCCATCAGTCACCCTGGAGGGGGTGAGCAGTTCTTC.

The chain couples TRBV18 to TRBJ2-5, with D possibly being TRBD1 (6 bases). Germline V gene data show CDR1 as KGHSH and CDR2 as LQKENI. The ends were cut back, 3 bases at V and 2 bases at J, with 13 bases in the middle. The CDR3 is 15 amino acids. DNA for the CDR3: TGTGCCAGCTCACCTACACAGGGAGTTCAAGAGACCCAGTACTTC. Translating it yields CASSPTQGVQETQYF.